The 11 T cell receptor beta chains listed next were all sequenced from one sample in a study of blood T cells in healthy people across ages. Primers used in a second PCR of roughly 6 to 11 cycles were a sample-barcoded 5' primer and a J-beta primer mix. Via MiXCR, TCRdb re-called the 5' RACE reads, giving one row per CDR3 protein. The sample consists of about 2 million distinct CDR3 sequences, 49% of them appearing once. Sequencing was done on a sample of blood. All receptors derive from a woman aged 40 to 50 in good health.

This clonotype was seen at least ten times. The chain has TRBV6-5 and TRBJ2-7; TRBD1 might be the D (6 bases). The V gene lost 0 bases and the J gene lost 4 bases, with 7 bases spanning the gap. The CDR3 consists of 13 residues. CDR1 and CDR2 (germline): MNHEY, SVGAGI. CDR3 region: CASSYSGQYEQYF. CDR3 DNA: TGTGCCAGCAGTTACTCCGGACAGTACGAGCAGTACTTC.

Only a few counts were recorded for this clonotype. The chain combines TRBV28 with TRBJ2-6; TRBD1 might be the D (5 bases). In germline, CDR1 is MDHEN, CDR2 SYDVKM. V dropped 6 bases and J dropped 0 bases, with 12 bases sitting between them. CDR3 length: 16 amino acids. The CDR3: CASRKGIASGANVLTF. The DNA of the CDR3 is TGTGCCAGCAGAAAGGGGATTGCCTCTGGGGCCAACGTCCTGACTTTC.

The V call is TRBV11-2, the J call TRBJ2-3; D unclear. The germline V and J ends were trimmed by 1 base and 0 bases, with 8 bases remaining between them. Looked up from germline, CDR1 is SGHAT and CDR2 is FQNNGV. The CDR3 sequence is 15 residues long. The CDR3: CASSLVGPSTDTQYF. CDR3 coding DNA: TGTGCCAGCAGCTTAGTTGGTCCTAGCACAGATACGCAGTATTTT.

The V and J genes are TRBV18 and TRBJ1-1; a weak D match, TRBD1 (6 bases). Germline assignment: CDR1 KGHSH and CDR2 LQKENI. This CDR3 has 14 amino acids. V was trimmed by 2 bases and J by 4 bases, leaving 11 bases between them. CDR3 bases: TGTGCCAGCTCACCAGCAGGGGAGGGCACTGAAGCTTTCTTT. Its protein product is CASSPAGEGTEAFF.

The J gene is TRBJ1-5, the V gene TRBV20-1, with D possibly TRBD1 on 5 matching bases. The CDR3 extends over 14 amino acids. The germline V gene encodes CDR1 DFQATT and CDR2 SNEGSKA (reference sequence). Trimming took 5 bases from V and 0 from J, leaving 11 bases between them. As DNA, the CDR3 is TGCAGTGCTGACAGTGGAGGTAGCAATCAGCCCCAGCATTTT. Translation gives CSADSGGSNQPQHF.

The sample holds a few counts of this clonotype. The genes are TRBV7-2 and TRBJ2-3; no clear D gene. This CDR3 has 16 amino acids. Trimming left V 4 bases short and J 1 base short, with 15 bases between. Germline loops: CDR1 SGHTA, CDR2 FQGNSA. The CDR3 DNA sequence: TGTGCCAGCAGCTCATTTGCCTCAGTCCGCACAGATACGCAGTATTTT. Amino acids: CASSSFASVRTDTQYF.

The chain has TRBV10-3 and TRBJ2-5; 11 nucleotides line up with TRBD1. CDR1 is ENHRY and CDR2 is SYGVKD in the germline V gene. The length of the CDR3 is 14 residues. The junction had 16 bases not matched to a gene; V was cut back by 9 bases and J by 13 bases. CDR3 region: CAIAGTGGSYERYF. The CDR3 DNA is TGTGCCATAGCCGGGACAGGGGGGAGTTACGAGCGGTACTTC.

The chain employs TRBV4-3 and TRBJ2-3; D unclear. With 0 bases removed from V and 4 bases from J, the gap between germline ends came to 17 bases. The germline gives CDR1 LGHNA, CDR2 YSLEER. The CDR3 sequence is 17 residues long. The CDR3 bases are TGCGCCAGCAGCCAAGATAGTGACGGCATCCGGGCAGATACGCAGTATTTT. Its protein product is CASSQDSDGIRADTQYF.

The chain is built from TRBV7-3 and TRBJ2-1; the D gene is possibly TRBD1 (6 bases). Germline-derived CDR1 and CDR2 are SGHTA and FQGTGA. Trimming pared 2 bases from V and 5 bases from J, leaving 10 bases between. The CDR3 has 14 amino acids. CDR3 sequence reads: CASSLGQSHNEQFF. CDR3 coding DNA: TGTGCCAGCAGCTTAGGACAGTCCCACAATGAGCAGTTCTTC.

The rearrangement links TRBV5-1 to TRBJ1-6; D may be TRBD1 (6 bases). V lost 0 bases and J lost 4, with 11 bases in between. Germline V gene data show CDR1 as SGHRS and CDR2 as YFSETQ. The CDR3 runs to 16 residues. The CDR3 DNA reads TGCGCCAGCAGCTTGGGACAGGCGACATATAATTCACCCCTCCACTTT. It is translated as CASSLGQATYNSPLHF.

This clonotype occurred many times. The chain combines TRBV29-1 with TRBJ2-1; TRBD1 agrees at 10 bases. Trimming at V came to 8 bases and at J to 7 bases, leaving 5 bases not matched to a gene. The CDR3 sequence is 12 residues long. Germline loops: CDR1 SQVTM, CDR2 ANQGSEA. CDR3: CSLGQGSNEQFF. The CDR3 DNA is TGCAGCCTGGGACAGGGGTCGAATGAGCAGTTCTTC.